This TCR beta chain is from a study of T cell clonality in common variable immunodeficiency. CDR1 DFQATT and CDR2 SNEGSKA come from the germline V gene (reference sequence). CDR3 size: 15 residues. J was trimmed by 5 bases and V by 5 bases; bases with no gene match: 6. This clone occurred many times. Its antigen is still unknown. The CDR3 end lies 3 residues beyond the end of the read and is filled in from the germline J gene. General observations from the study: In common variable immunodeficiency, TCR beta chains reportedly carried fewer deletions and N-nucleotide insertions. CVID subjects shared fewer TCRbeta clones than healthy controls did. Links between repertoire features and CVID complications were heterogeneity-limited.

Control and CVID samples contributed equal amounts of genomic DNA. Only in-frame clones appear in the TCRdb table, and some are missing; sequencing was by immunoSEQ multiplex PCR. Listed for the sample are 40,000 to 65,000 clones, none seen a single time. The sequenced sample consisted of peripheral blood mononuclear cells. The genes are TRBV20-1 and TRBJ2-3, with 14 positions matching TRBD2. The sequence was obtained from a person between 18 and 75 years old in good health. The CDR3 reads CSARPGLAGVDTQYF. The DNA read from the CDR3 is TGCAGTGCTCGCCCGGGACTAGCGGGGGTAGATACG.